A selection of T cell receptor beta chains follows, all from one sample in a study of spatial heterogeneity in lung cancer. TCRdb re-analysed the 5' RACE reads in MiXCR, keeping a single row per CDR3 protein. Of approximately 8,100 distinct CDR3 sequences in the sample, approximately 7.8% were seen once. The source was PBMCs, collected at surgery. The receptors were gathered from a female donor with early-stage non-small cell lung cancer. The CDR3 runs from the conserved cysteine through the conserved F or W. D genes are given only for firm matches. Some rows mark clone size as missing; the rest say once, few, many or name a class of expanded clone.

TRBV12-3/TRBV12-4,many,TRBJ2-7,-,CASSRSGSPYEQYF,TGTGCCAGCAGTCGAAGCGGGTCGCCCTACGAGCAGTACTTC
TRBV9,-,TRBJ2-7,-,CASSVGAGENYEQYF,TGTGCCAGCAGCGTAGGAGCAGGGGAAAACTACGAGCAGTACTTC
TRBV4-1,many,TRBJ2-7,TRBD1,CASSQGEGQAYEQYF,TGCGCCAGCAGCCAAGGTGAAGGACAGGCCTACGAGCAGTACTTC
TRBV20-1,-,TRBJ1-5,-,CSALHENQPQHF,TGCAGTGCCTTACACGAAAATCAGCCCCAGCATTTT
TRBV20-1,many,TRBJ2-1,-,CSARDVISSYNEQFF,TGCAGTGCTAGAGATGTAATAAGCTCCTACAATGAGCAGTTCTTC
TRBV20-1,many,TRBJ2-7,-,CSASSGNEQYF,TGCAGTGCTAGTTCGGGCAACGAGCAGTACTTC
TRBV5-1,-,TRBJ2-7,-,CASSLEPDRLNEQYF,TGCGCCAGCAGCTTGGAGCCCGACAGGCTCAACGAGCAGTACTTC
TRBV6-5,medium-sized,TRBJ1-2,-,CASSPRQFLGGYTF,TGTGCCAGCAGTCCCCGACAGTTTCTAGGGGGCTACACCTTC
TRBV27,-,TRBJ2-1,-,CASSQRPGLRFF,TGTGCCAGCAGTCAGCGACCGGGTCTGAGGTTCTTC
TRBV5-1,many,TRBJ2-1,-,CASSSNGGQNNEQFF,TGCGCCAGCAGCTCTAACGGGGGACAGAATAATGAGCAGTTCTTC
TRBV16,medium-sized,TRBJ2-7,TRBD1,CASSQHGQGYEQYF,TGTGCCAGCAGCCAACACGGACAGGGCTACGAGCAGTACTTC
TRBV20-1,medium-sized,TRBJ2-1,-,CSATHLVHEQFF,TGCAGTGCTACCCATCTGGTGCATGAGCAGTTCTTC
TRBV20-1,many,TRBJ1-2,-,CSLASTGYGYTF,TGCAGTTTAGCTAGTACTGGCTATGGCTACACCTTC
TRBV20-1,many,TRBJ2-3,-,CSLGGRDADTQYF,TGCAGCCTGGGGGGGCGGGACGCAGATACGCAGTATTTT
TRBV7-9,many,TRBJ2-2,-,CASSLDSFTGELFF,TGTGCCAGCAGCTTGGACAGCTTCACCGGGGAGCTGTTTTTT
TRBV3-1,medium-sized,TRBJ2-5,TRBD1,CASSQNAGGAGTQYF,TGTGCCAGCAGCCAGAACGCAGGGGGCGCGGGGACCCAGTACTTC
TRBV19,medium-sized,TRBJ2-1,-,CASSLLAGEQFF,TGTGCCAGTAGTTTGCTAGCCGGTGAGCAGTTCTTC
TRBV20-1,medium-sized,TRBJ2-2,-,CSAKGGQGANTGELFF,TGCAGTGCTAAGGGGGGGCAGGGGGCGAACACCGGGGAGCTGTTTTTT
TRBV12-3/TRBV12-4,many,TRBJ1-1,TRBD1,CASNGQGDTEALF,TGTGCCAGCAACGGACAGGGTGACACTGAAGCTCTCTTT
TRBV29-1,many,TRBJ1-1,-,CSVKQGASDTEAFF,TGCAGCGTGAAACAAGGGGCCAGCGACACTGAAGCTTTCTTT
TRBV12-3/TRBV12-4,few,TRBJ1-5,TRBD1,CASSSNRDRGVYSNQPQHF,TGTGCCAGCAGTTCGAACCGGGACAGGGGTGTTTATAGCAATCAGCCCCAGCATTTT
TRBV2,medium-sized,TRBJ2-2,-,CASSRDLNTGELFF,TGTGCCAGCAGCCGGGACTTAAACACCGGGGAGCTGTTTTTT
TRBV2,-,TRBJ2-2,TRBD1,CASRGWDREGSGELFF,TGTGCCAGCAGGGGCTGGGACAGGGAGGGTTCCGGGGAGCTGTTTTTT
TRBV2,many,TRBJ2-1,TRBD2,CASSEDPSGSVHNEQFF,TGTGCCAGCAGTGAAGATCCTAGCGGGAGTGTCCACAATGAGCAGTTCTTC
TRBV28,many,TRBJ1-4,-,CASSLWESGLGEKLFF,TGTGCCAGCAGTTTATGGGAATCAGGTTTAGGCGAAAAACTGTTTTTT
TRBV29-1,-,TRBJ1-1,-,CSVVFSVGTEAFF,TGCAGCGTTGTGTTCTCCGTCGGCACTGAAGCTTTCTTT
TRBV4-1,many,TRBJ1-2,-,CASSHPRPVNYGYTF,TGCGCCAGCAGCCACCCCCGACCGGTTAACTATGGCTACACCTTC
TRBV7-9,many,TRBJ1-1,-,CASSLRSGDTEAFF,TGTGCCAGCAGCTTAAGGTCGGGGGACACTGAAGCTTTCTTT
TRBV11-2,many,TRBJ2-2,TRBD2,CASSPILAGLVELFF,TGTGCCAGCAGCCCGATACTAGCGGGATTGGTGGAGCTGTTTTTT
TRBV27,many,TRBJ1-4,TRBD1,CASSLSRGTNEKLFF,TGTGCCAGCAGTTTATCCAGGGGGACTAATGAAAAACTGTTTTTT
TRBV7-9,many,TRBJ2-1,-,CASSLGNGGQQFF,TGTGCCAGCAGCTTAGGTAATGGGGGTCAGCAGTTCTTC
TRBV5-4,few,TRBJ2-3,-,CASSPPPRLLSTDTQYF,TGTGCCAGCAGCCCCCCCCCGCGACTACTTAGCACAGATACGCAGTATTTT
TRBV4-2,once,TRBJ2-3,-,CVSSQAAAATDTQYF,TGTGTCAGCAGCCAAGCGGCAGCAGCCACAGATACGCAGTATTTT
TRBV5-1,medium-sized,TRBJ2-3,-,CASSLQDSSHTQYF,TGCGCCAGCAGCTTGCAGGACAGTAGTCATACGCAGTATTTT
TRBV28,many,TRBJ2-4,TRBD2,CASSFVGLAAKNIQYF,TGTGCCAGCAGTTTCGTAGGACTAGCGGCCAAAAACATTCAGTACTTC
TRBV7-9,medium-sized,TRBJ2-2,-,CASSSWNMGNTGELFF,TGTGCCAGCAGCTCATGGAATATGGGGAACACCGGGGAGCTGTTTTTT
TRBV7-9,many,TRBJ2-2,TRBD1,CASSLRQGVNTGELFF,TGTGCCAGCAGCTTACGACAGGGGGTTAACACCGGGGAGCTGTTTTTT
TRBV29-1,many,TRBJ2-7,-,CSVGFDGEQYF,TGCAGCGTGGGATTCGACGGGGAGCAGTACTTC
TRBV20-1,-,TRBJ2-2,-,CSASRGRVSGELFF,TGCAGTGCTAGTAGGGGCAGGGTGAGCGGGGAGCTGTTTTTT
TRBV20-1,many,TRBJ2-3,-,CSARPYQRTSTDTQYF,TGCAGTGCTAGACCATACCAGAGAACTAGCACAGATACGCAGTATTTT
TRBV2,many,TRBJ2-1,-,CASSEQRAEGSNEQFF,TGTGCCAGCAGTGAGCAACGGGCCGAGGGTAGCAATGAGCAGTTCTTC
TRBV6-6,many,TRBJ2-7,-,CASGSQGRGEQYF,TGTGCCAGCGGGTCACAGGGACGGGGCGAGCAGTACTTC
TRBV7-9,-,TRBJ2-1,-,CASSLPGAGFNEQFF,TGTGCCAGCAGCCTTCCAGGCGCGGGGTTTAATGAGCAGTTCTTC
TRBV6-5,many,TRBJ1-1,-,CASTPSGHLTEAFF,TGTGCCAGCACTCCCTCAGGACACCTCACTGAAGCTTTCTTT
TRBV7-2,-,TRBJ2-3,-,CASGRGPDTQYF,TGTGCCAGCGGGCGGGGCCCAGATACGCAGTATTTT